These 9 T cell receptor beta chains came from one sample sequenced in a study of vaccination and CD4 T cells after COVID-19. The Oncomine TCR Beta short-read assay sequenced DNA from cultured CD4+ T cells. TCRdb ran MiXCR on the PCR reads and lists one entry per CDR3 protein. Of more than 3,000 distinct CDR3 sequences detected, 11% to 15% appear once; the ten largest clones hold 15% to 20%. The antigens of these receptors remain unknown. Treatment described: approximately 11-day PBMC culture with coronavirus spike peptide pools or control peptides (ViraFEST assay). Sample: CD4+ T cells from blood, cultured in vitro. The receptors come from a human donor who had recovered from COVID-19.

Concerning this clonotype itself: A much larger clone differs by one base, so this may be a read error. The chain links TRBV6-2 or TRBV6-3 to TRBJ1-5, with D uncertain. Judging by the DNA end, TRBJ2-3 fits better; the J call may be wrong. From germline, CDR1 is MNHEY and CDR2 SVGEGT. There are 13 residues in the CDR3. The CDR3 nucleotides read TGTGCCAGCAGTACCCCTGTGATCCAGCCCCAGTATTTT. Amino acids: CASSTPVIQPQYF.

A few counts support this clonotype. V is TRBV12-3 or TRBV12-4 and J is TRBJ2-1; tentative D call: TRBD2 (8 bases). CDR3 size: 15 residues. Trimming left V 7 bases short and J 7 bases short, with 20 bases between. CDR3 coding DNA: TGTGCCAGCATTCTAGGGACAGCGGGGGTGAATGAGCAGTTCTTC. This translates into CASILGTAGVNEQFF.

This clonotype counts as medium-sized. This sequence joins TRBV19 and TRBJ2-2; D might be TRBD2 (6 bases). The V gene's germline CDR1 is LNHDA and CDR2 SQIVND (reference sequence). The ends were cut back, 1 base at V and 4 bases at J, with 13 bases in the middle. There are 16 residues in the CDR3. This chain's CDR3 is CASSIVGGSTTGELFF. In DNA form, the CDR3 reads TGTGCCAGTAGTATAGTGGGGGGTTCGACCACCGGGGAGCTGTTTTTT.

Judged by abundance, this clonotype is medium-sized. The chain has TRBV10-3 and TRBJ1-5; D not certain. Germline loops: CDR1 ENHRY, CDR2 SYGVKD. V shed 5 bases and J shed 5 bases, with 10 bases lying between them. This CDR3 comprises 13 residues. The CDR3 region is CAISLDGDQPQHF. The CDR3 bases are TGTGCCATCAGTCTGGACGGAGATCAGCCCCAGCATTTT.

This clonotype turned up a few times. The chain uses TRBV9 and TRBJ1-6; D gene ambiguous. V dropped 0 bases and J dropped 0 bases, with 10 bases sitting between them. This CDR3 comprises 17 residues. The germline CDR1 and CDR2 sequences are SGDLS and YYNGEE. The CDR3 sequence: CASSVDALSSYNSPLHF. As DNA, the CDR3 is TGTGCCAGCAGCGTAGATGCCTTGAGCTCCTATAATTCACCCCTCCACTTT.

In its sample, this clonotype is medium-sized. The chain employs TRBV20-1 and TRBJ2-5, with 10 nucleotides matching TRBD1. The length of the CDR3 is 13 residues. CDR1 is DFQATT and CDR2 is SNEGSKA in the germline V gene (reference sequence). V lost 5 bases and J lost 6; bases outside the gene matches: 6. The CDR3 is CSAWTGGGQTQYF. CDR3 sequence (DNA): TGCAGTGCTTGGACAGGGGGAGGACAGACCCAGTACTTC.

V usage is TRBV11-1 and J usage is TRBJ2-2, with 8 bases matching TRBD2. Trimming at V came to 8 bases and at J to 5 bases, leaving 4 bases not matched to a gene. The germline V gene has CDR1 SGHAT and CDR2 FQDESV (reference sequence). The CDR3 covers 13 residues. CDR3 protein: CASEGGGTGELFF. The CDR3 DNA reads TGTGCCAGCGAAGGCGGGGGGACCGGGGAGCTGTTTTTT.

This clonotype was counted only a few times. The J gene is TRBJ1-2, the V gene TRBV30; no definite D call. Germline V gene lookup returns CDR1 GTSNPN and CDR2 SVGIG (reference sequence). V gave up 0 bases and J gave up 6 bases, with 11 bases separating them. This CDR3 is built from 13 residues. Here the CDR3 DNA reads TGTGCCTGGAGTGTCCCCCCAACGGATGGCTACACCTTC. Translating it yields CAWSVPPTDGYTF.

This sequence joins TRBV2 and TRBJ1-1, with D unclear. The CDR3 extends over 11 amino acids. Germline values: CDR1 SNHLY, CDR2 FYNNEI. The V and J ends lost 7 bases and 6 bases respectively, with 9 bases between them. The CDR3 nucleotides are TGTGCCAGCACTTATATCGCTGAAGCTTTCTTT. It codes for CASTYIAEAFF.